The next 24 T cell receptor beta chains were all read from a single sample in a study of cytomegalovirus exposure and HLA in healthy donors. Using immunoSEQ multiplex PCR, the repertoire was profiled, and TCRdb retains in-frame clones only, with some absent. The sample has roughly 200,000 clones; around nine tenths are singletons. Sequenced: PBMCs. The receptors were sampled from a man aged 30-40 years in good health and CMV-seropositive.

This chain links TRBV6-1 with TRBJ1-2, with D unresolved. The germline CDR1 and CDR2 sequences are MNHNS and SASEGT. The V gene lost 2 bases and the J gene lost 12 bases, with 13 bases spanning the gap. This CDR3 comprises 12 residues. CDR3 sequence: CASSERRTFHTF. The CDR3 nucleotides are TGTGCCAGCAGTGAAAGGAGGACTTTTCACACCTTC.

The CDR3 spells CASSLRGGQGGETQYF. The DNA of the CDR3 is TGTGCCAGCAGCTTAAGGGGCGGACAGGGCGGGGAGACCCAGTACTTC. The V gene is TRBV7-6, the J gene TRBJ2-5; 8 nucleotides align to TRBD1. V gave up 2 bases and J gave up 5 bases; unmatched junction bases: 10. Per the germline V gene, CDR1 is SGHVS and CDR2 is FNYEAQ. This CDR3 has 16 amino acids.

The chain couples TRBV21-1 to TRBJ1-5. TRBV21-1 is noted as a pseudogene. The CDR3 has 12 residues. As DNA, the CDR3 is TGTGCCAGCAAGACGGTGAATCAGCCCCAGCATTTT. Its translation is CASKTVNQPQHF.

The chain joins TRBV29-1 to TRBJ1-5; TRBD1 matches 7 bases. CDR3 length: 12 residues. Trimming cost V 7 bases and J 2 bases; bases outside gene matches: 2. Per the germline V gene, CDR1 is SQVTM and CDR2 is ANQGSEA. CDR3 sequence reads: CSAGTGNQPQHF. Here the CDR3 DNA reads TGCAGCGCCGGGACAGGCAATCAGCCCCAGCATTTT.

The rearrangement joins TRBV7-2 to TRBJ2-7; 8 bases are a match to TRBD1. This CDR3 has 13 residues. From germline, CDR1 is SGHTA and CDR2 FQGNSA. Trimming took 5 bases from V and 7 from J; bases not matched to a gene: 7. CDR3 nucleotide sequence: TGTGCCAGCAGCGACAGGGGTTCAAGGGAGCAGTACTTC. Translated, it gives CASSDRGSREQYF. The full variable domain, its missing parts supplied by reference TRBV7-2 and TRBJ2-7, is GAGVSQSPSNKVTEKGKDVELRCDPISGHTALYWYRQSLGQGLEFLIYFQGNSAPDKSGLPSDRFSAERTGGSVSTLTIQRTQQEDSAVYLCASSDRGSREQYFGPGTRLTVT.

This chain connects TRBV27 to TRBJ2-7; TRBD1 aligns across 12 bases. Germline assignment: CDR1 MNHEY and CDR2 SMNVEV (reference sequence). The junction had 8 bases not matched to a gene; V was cut back by 8 bases and J by 6 bases. The CDR3 consists of 14 residues. The CDR3 loop is CASAPGTGGSEQYF. Here the CDR3 DNA reads TGTGCCAGCGCCCCCGGGACAGGGGGCTCCGAGCAGTACTTC.

The rearrangement links TRBV4-1 to TRBJ2-7; no definite D call. The CDR3 is 14 amino acids. V lost 0 bases and J lost 2, with 8 bases in between. Germline V gives CDR1 MGHRA, CDR2 YSYEKL. The CDR3 is CASSQERSAYEQYF. In DNA form, the CDR3 reads TGCGCCAGCAGCCAAGAAAGGTCGGCCTACGAGCAGTACTTC.

The sample holds one count of this clone. The chain combines TRBV5-4 with TRBJ2-1; D is ambiguous. The CDR3 extends over 11 amino acids. The germline gives CDR1 SGHNT, CDR2 YYREEE (reference sequence). V lost 3 bases, J lost 10 bases, and 8 bases lay in between. Written as DNA, the CDR3 is TGTGCCAGCAGCTCCGCAGTCGAGCAGTTCTTC. This translates into CASSSAVEQFF.

The V gene is TRBV18, the J gene TRBJ2-5; tentatively, D is TRBD1 or TRBD2 (5 bases each). The CDR3 runs 14 residues. Germline lookup yields CDR1 KGHSH and CDR2 LQKENI. Trimming pared 3 bases from V and 2 bases from J, leaving 10 bases between. As DNA, the CDR3 is TGTGCCAGCTCACCGGGGGTGGTACAAGAGACCCAGTACTTC. Its translation: CASSPGVVQETQYF.

The J gene is TRBJ1-1, the V gene TRBV29-1; D is perhaps TRBD1 (5 bases). CDR1 is SQVTM and CDR2 is ANQGSEA in the germline V gene. The V end was cut by 0 bases, the J end by 10 bases, with 18 bases between. The CDR3 is 14 residues long. DNA for the CDR3: TGCAGCGTTGAAGATCGCTTGACCTCTGGGGGAGCTTTCTTT. Its translation is CSVEDRLTSGGAFF. Full variable domain (remainder filled in from reference TRBV29-1 and TRBJ1-1): SAVISQKPSRDICQRGTSLTIQCQVDSQVTMMFWYRQQPGQSLTLIATANQGSEATYESGFVIDKFPISRPNLTFSTLTVSNMSPEDSSIYLCSVEDRLTSGGAFFGQGTRLTVV.

The chain links TRBV7-3 to TRBJ1-2; tentative D call: TRBD1 (6 bases). The CDR3 totals 17 residues. V was shortened by 5 bases and J by 6 bases, with 25 bases between the two germline ends. Germline-derived CDR1 and CDR2 are SGHTA and FQGTGA. This CDR3 is CASSLNPGFGGADGYTF. The CDR3 DNA follows: TGTGCCAGCAGCCTCAACCCGGGGTTTGGGGGCGCAGATGGCTACACCTTC.

This chain uses TRBV7-9 with TRBJ1-3; D unresolved. The CDR3 length is 15 residues. CDR1 is SEHNR and CDR2 is FQNEAQ in the germline V gene (reference sequence). Trimming removed 4 bases from V and 0 bases from J, with 10 bases in between. CDR3 DNA sequence: TGTGCCAGCAGCTCAAACAGCGTCTCTGGAAACACCATATATTTT. Translation gives CASSSNSVSGNTIYF.

The V and J genes are TRBV2 and TRBJ2-7; D may be TRBD1 or TRBD2 (5 bases each). V was trimmed by 6 bases and J by 0 bases, leaving 15 bases between them. Per the germline V gene, CDR1 is SNHLY and CDR2 is FYNNEI. The CDR3 length is 15 residues. The CDR3 here is CASSPGDASSYEQYF. Here the CDR3 DNA reads TGTGCCAGCAGCCCCGGGGACGCGAGCTCCTACGAGCAGTACTTC.

The chain has TRBV5-1 and TRBJ2-3; D unresolved. This CDR3 comprises 14 residues. V was pared by 3 bases and J by 4 bases, with 12 bases between. Germline CDR1 and CDR2: SGHRS and YFSETQ. The CDR3 DNA reads TGCGCCAGCAGCTCTAGACTGTCGGCAGATACGCAGTATTTT. It encodes CASSSRLSADTQYF.

The chain carries TRBV18 and TRBJ2-7; D call uncertain. V lost 4 bases and J lost 1, with 8 bases in between. Germline V gene data show CDR1 as KGHSH and CDR2 as LQKENI. The CDR3 covers 13 residues. The CDR3 region is CASSLPGSYEQYF. Written as DNA, the CDR3 is TGTGCCAGCTCACTCCCAGGTTCCTACGAGCAGTACTTC.

V usage is TRBV18 and J usage is TRBJ2-1; TRBD1 matches 10 bases. The junction had 11 bases not matched to a gene; V was cut back by 3 bases and J by 12 bases. CDR1 KGHSH and CDR2 LQKENI come from the germline V gene. This CDR3 is built from 15 residues. The CDR3 spells CASSPAGTGAVGQFF. CDR3 nucleotides: TGTGCCAGCTCACCTGCCGGGACAGGGGCCGTCGGGCAGTTCTTC.

The chain carries TRBV5-4 and TRBJ1-1; TRBD1 might be the D (6 bases). The V and J ends lost 2 bases and 7 bases respectively, with 12 bases between them. The CDR3 has 13 amino acids. The V gene's germline CDR1 is SGHNT and CDR2 YYREEE (reference sequence). CDR3 bases: TGTGCCAGCAGCTTAGCCAGGGGTGGTGAAGCTTTCTTT. Translated, it gives CASSLARGGEAFF.

This chain joins TRBV9 and TRBJ1-4; D is undetermined. The CDR3 loop spans 14 amino acids. CDR1 and CDR2 (germline): SGDLS, YYNGEE. V lost 4 bases and J 4 bases, leaving 11 bases between the germline ends. CDR3 amino acids: CASSPLEDNEKLFF. In DNA, the CDR3 is TGTGCCAGCAGCCCCCTTGAGGATAATGAAAAACTGTTTTTT.

The chain joins TRBV2 to TRBJ2-2; no reliable D call. The CDR3 covers 16 residues. Germline CDR1 reads SNHLY; CDR2 reads FYNNEI. V lost 0 bases and J lost 1, with 9 bases in between. CDR3 nucleotide sequence: TGTGCCAGCAGTGAAGCGCTAGTACAGAACACCGGGGAGCTGTTTTTT. This translates into CASSEALVQNTGELFF.

This chain connects TRBV28 to TRBJ1-5; D is unclear. CDR3 length equals 16 residues. Germline V lookup: CDR1 MDHEN, CDR2 SYDVKM. Trimming took 5 bases from V and 4 from J, leaving 18 bases between them. The DNA of the CDR3 is TGTGCCAGCAGTCCCTCGGCGCGCCAATGGAATCAGCCCCAGCATTTT. Amino acid sequence: CASSPSARQWNQPQHF.

The chain recombines TRBV11-3 with TRBJ2-5, with D perhaps TRBD1 (6 bases). The CDR3 is 12 residues long. Trimming took 5 bases from V and 7 from J, leaving 11 bases between them. Germline values: CDR1 SGHNT, CDR2 YENEEA. CDR3 amino acids: CASSPRGGTQYF. The CDR3 coding sequence is TGTGCCAGCAGCCCCAGGGGTGGGACCCAGTACTTC.

The chain employs TRBV27 and TRBJ1-4, with TRBD1 matching over 9 bases. This CDR3 is built from 16 residues. The V and J ends lost 5 bases and 8 bases, in that order; junction bases with no gene match: 12. Germline values: CDR1 MNHEY, CDR2 SMNVEV (reference sequence). The chain's CDR3 is CASSQLGQGIGEKLFF. The CDR3 coding sequence is TGTGCCAGCAGTCAGCTAGGACAGGGGATCGGGGAAAAACTGTTTTTT.

The chain carries TRBV15 and TRBJ1-1, with TRBD1 as a possible D gene (6 bases). The CDR3 spans 12 residues. Germline CDR1 and CDR2: LNHNV and YYDKDF (reference sequence). Trimming removed 8 bases at V and 8 bases at J, with 15 bases between. The CDR3 spells CATSSQGPEAFF. The DNA for the CDR3 is TGTGCCACCTCATCACAGGGACCCGAAGCTTTCTTT.

The chain combines TRBV5-5 with TRBJ2-1; 10 positions match TRBD1. The CDR3 runs 14 residues. V shed 3 bases and J 5 bases; nucleotides not matched to a gene: 2. The germline V gene has CDR1 SGHKS and CDR2 YYEKEE (reference sequence). The CDR3 loop reads CASSSDRGNNEQFF. The CDR3 nucleotides are TGTGCCAGCAGCTCGGACAGGGGGAACAATGAGCAGTTCTTC.